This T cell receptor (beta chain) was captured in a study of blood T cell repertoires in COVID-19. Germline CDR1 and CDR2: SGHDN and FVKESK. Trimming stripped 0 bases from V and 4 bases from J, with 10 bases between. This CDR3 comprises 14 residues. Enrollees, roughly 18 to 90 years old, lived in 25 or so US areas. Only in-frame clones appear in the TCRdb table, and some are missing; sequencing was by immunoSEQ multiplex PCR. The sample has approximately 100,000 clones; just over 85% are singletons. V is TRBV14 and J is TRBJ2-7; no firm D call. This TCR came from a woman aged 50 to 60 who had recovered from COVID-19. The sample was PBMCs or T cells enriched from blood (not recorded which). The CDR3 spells CASSQDNRRYEQYF. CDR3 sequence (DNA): TGTGCCAGCAGCCAAGATAACCGCAGATACGAGCAGTACTTC.